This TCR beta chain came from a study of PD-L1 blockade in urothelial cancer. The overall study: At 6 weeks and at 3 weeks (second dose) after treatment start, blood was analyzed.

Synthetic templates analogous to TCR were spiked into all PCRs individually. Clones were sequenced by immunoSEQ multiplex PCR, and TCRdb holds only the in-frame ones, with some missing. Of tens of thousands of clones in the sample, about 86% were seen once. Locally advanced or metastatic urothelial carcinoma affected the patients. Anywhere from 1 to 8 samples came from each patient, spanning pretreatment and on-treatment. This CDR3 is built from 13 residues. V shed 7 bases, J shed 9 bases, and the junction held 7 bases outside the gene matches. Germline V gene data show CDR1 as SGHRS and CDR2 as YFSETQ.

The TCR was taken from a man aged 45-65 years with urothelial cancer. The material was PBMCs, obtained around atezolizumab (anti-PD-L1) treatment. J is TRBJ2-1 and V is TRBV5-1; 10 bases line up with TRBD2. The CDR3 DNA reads TGCGCCAGCTCAGCTAGCGGGAGAGGTGAGCAGTTCTTC. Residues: CASSASGRGEQFF. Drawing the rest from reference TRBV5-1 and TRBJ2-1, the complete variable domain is KAGVTQTPRYLIKTRGQQVTLSCSPISGHRSVSWYQQTPGQGLQFLFEYFSETQRNKGNFPGRFSGRQFSNSRSEMNVSTLELGDSALYLCASSASGRGEQFFGPGTRLTVL.